The present entry profiles one T cell receptor (beta chain) with its context. The V end was cut by 0 bases, the J end by 1 base, with 5 bases between. The germline V gene encodes CDR1 ENHRY and CDR2 SYGVKD. CDR3 length: 14 residues. The repertoire was sequenced with immunoSEQ multiplex PCR; TCRdb's copy has only in-frame clones and lacks some. The data show roughly 150,000 clones, with approximately 88% seen just once and around 2% held by the top ten. These data come from a study of T cell responses to AZD1222 COVID-19 vaccine. The material sequenced was peripheral blood, taken on day 0 of AZD1222 vaccination. This sequence joins TRBV10-3 and TRBJ2-3, with TRBD1 as a possible D gene (5 bases). The sequence came from an adult in good health. This chain's CDR3 is CAISESTGTDTQYF. CDR3 coding DNA: TGTGCCATCAGTGAGTCGACAGGCACAGATACGCAGTATTTT.